Presented here are 19 T cell receptor beta chains from one specimen sequenced in a study of cytomegalovirus exposure and HLA in healthy donors. The primer mix had 60 Vbeta and 13 Jbeta primers. Some clones are missing from TCRdb's copy, which holds only in-frame ones; the method was immunoSEQ multiplex PCR. The sample consists of some 170,000 clones, just under 80% of them appearing once. The sequencing input was PBMCs. Receptors originate from a female donor in good health and CMV-seronegative.

Concerning this clone: A read error may produce the germline difference seen at one junction end. V usage is TRBV11-2 and J usage is TRBJ2-3, with TRBD2 identical over 10 bases. Germline V gives CDR1 SGHAT, CDR2 FQNNGV. This CDR3 has 14 residues. CDR3 in amino acids: CASTLAGGQDTQYF. In DNA, the CDR3 is TGTGCCAGCACCTTAGCGGGAGGACAGGATACGCAGTATTTT.

This chain links TRBV18 with TRBJ1-1; TRBD1 might be the D (6 bases). Germline-derived CDR1 and CDR2 are KGHSH and LQKENI. The V gene lost 5 bases and the J gene lost 0 bases, with 13 bases spanning the gap. CDR3 length equals 15 residues. CDR3 in DNA: TGTGCCAGCTCATTTGGACAGAGGATGAACACTGAAGCTTTCTTT. Residues: CASSFGQRMNTEAFF.

The chain links TRBV2 to TRBJ1-3; D is uncertain. V was clipped by 6 bases and J by 3 bases, with 9 bases between them. This CDR3 region has 13 residues. Germline V gives CDR1 SNHLY, CDR2 FYNNEI. CDR3 in amino acids: CASRPGDGNTIYF. In DNA, the CDR3 is TGTGCCAGCAGACCGGGAGATGGAAACACCATATATTTT.

In its sample, this clone was seen once. The chain recombines TRBV27 with TRBJ2-2; D may be TRBD2 (5 bases). Germline V lookup: CDR1 MNHEY, CDR2 SMNVEV (reference sequence). Deletions cut 5 bases from V and 7 bases from J, with 11 bases between. The CDR3 extends over 13 amino acids. The CDR3 is CASSIQRVGELFF. The CDR3 bases are TGTGCCAGCAGTATACAGAGGGTCGGGGAGCTGTTTTTT.

The J gene is TRBJ1-5, the V gene TRBV7-6; 7 bases match TRBD1. The V gene's germline CDR1 is SGHVS and CDR2 FNYEAQ. The CDR3 extends over 15 amino acids. V lost 8 bases to trimming and J lost 2 bases; unmatched junction nucleotides: 9. The CDR3 loop is CASSQGRDGNQPQHF. CDR3 nucleotide sequence: TGTGCCAGCTCACAGGGGAGAGACGGCAATCAGCCCCAGCATTTT.

The J gene is TRBJ2-1, the V gene TRBV7-3, with 11 bases matching TRBD2. J gave up 9 bases and V 2 bases, and 6 bases lay outside the gene matches. CDR1 is SGHTA and CDR2 is FQGTGA in the germline V gene. The CDR3 contains 15 residues. The CDR3 spells CASSLGGLAGGEQFF. Here the CDR3 DNA reads TGTGCCAGCAGCTTAGGCGGTCTAGCGGGGGGTGAGCAGTTCTTC.

This clone was picked up a small number of times. J is TRBJ2-7 and V is TRBV7-6, with 7 nucleotides matching TRBD1. Looked up from germline, CDR1 is SGHVS and CDR2 is FNYEAQ. V gave up 4 bases and J gave up 3 bases; unmatched junction bases: 6. CDR3 length equals 14 residues. DNA of the CDR3: TGTGCCAGCAGCTCACAGGGGAACAGCTACGAGCAGTACTTC. Amino acid sequence: CASSSQGNSYEQYF.

This clone has more than one count but fewer than ten. The V and J genes are TRBV10-3 and TRBJ2-7; D may be TRBD2 (6 bases). V was cut by 10 bases and J by 2 bases, with 12 bases left in between. CDR1 and CDR2 from the germline V gene are ENHRY and SYGVKD. The CDR3 is 12 residues long. CDR3 sequence reads: CATTSGAYEQYF. The CDR3 region has the DNA TGTGCCACGACGTCGGGAGCCTACGAGCAGTACTTC.

The V call is TRBV5-1, the J call TRBJ2-7, with D unclear. The germline V gene encodes CDR1 SGHRS and CDR2 YFSETQ. The CDR3 contains 12 residues. V lost 0 bases, J lost 4 bases, and 5 bases lay in between. The CDR3 reads CASSLDGYEQYF. The DNA of the CDR3 is TGCGCCAGCAGCTTGGACGGTTACGAGCAGTACTTC.

V gene TRBV18 combines with J gene TRBJ1-3; 7 nucleotides align to TRBD1. Germline V CDR1 and CDR2: KGHSH, LQKENI. The CDR3 runs to 16 residues. Trimming removed 2 bases from V and 4 bases from J; junction bases left unmatched: 8. CDR3 region: CASSPRQGFIGNTIYF. The DNA for the CDR3 is TGTGCCAGCTCACCAAGACAGGGTTTTATCGGAAACACCATATATTTT.

The V call is TRBV27, the J call TRBJ1-1; TRBD1 matches at 7 bases. The V segment lost 5 bases and the J segment 5 bases; nucleotides outside the gene matches: 5. The CDR3 consists of 13 residues. Looked up from germline, CDR1 is MNHEY and CDR2 is SMNVEV (reference sequence). DNA of the CDR3: TGTGCCAGCAGTGGTACAGGGGTAACTGAAGCTTTCTTT. This sequence encodes CASSGTGVTEAFF.

The rearrangement links TRBV30 to TRBJ1-1, with D possibly being TRBD1 (6 bases). The CDR3 sequence is 14 residues long. The V end lost 4 bases, the J end lost 2 bases, and 14 bases lay between the germline ends. The V gene's germline CDR1 is GTSNPN and CDR2 SVGIG (reference sequence). The CDR3 DNA reads as TGTGCCTGGAACTGGGGGCGAGGTAACACTGAAGCTTTCTTT. Its translation: CAWNWGRGNTEAFF. The whole variable domain, remainder taken from reference TRBV30 and TRBJ1-1, is SQTIHQWPATLVQPVGSPLSLECTVEGTSNPNLYWYRQAAGRGLQLLFYSVGIGQISSEVPQNLSASRPQDRQFILSSKKLLLSDSGFYLCAWNWGRGNTEAFFGQGTRLTVV.

The chain couples TRBV2 to TRBJ2-7, with TRBD1 matching over 7 bases. Germline-derived CDR1 and CDR2 are SNHLY and FYNNEI. The junction had 15 bases not matched to a gene; V was cut back by 8 bases and J by 2 bases. The CDR3 totals 16 residues. This CDR3 reads CASVRDRDREPYEQYF. The CDR3 DNA is TGTGCCAGCGTACGGGATCGCGACAGGGAGCCCTACGAGCAGTACTTC.

This chain uses TRBV29-1 with TRBJ1-2; 7 positions match TRBD1. Germline V CDR1 and CDR2: SQVTM, ANQGSEA. V shed 4 bases and J 2 bases; nucleotides not matched to a gene: 4. This CDR3 is built from 13 residues. The CDR3 DNA is TGCAGCGTTGGTAGGGGGCAAAACTATGGCTACACCTTC. Amino acid sequence: CSVGRGQNYGYTF.

Worth noting for this clone: Sequence at one end of the junction differs from germline and may be a read error. The gene calls are TRBV7-9 and TRBJ2-2; 15 bases line up with TRBD2. The germline gives CDR1 SEHNR, CDR2 FQNEAQ (reference sequence). This CDR3 has 19 residues. The CDR3 is CSSSLLGTSGRRDTGELFF. CDR3 nucleotides: TGTTCCAGCAGCTTACTTGGGACTAGCGGGAGGAGGGACACCGGGGAGCTGTTTTTT.

The gene calls are TRBV7-9 and TRBJ2-2, with D tentatively TRBD1 (6 bases). The CDR3 is 16 residues long. The germline CDR1 and CDR2 sequences are SEHNR and FQNEAQ (reference sequence). V was pared by 5 bases and J by 5 bases, with 18 bases between. The CDR3 loop is CASSPTLQGKTGELFF. The CDR3 DNA is TGTGCCAGCAGCCCGACCTTACAGGGAAAGACCGGGGAGCTGTTTTTT.

This clone has a handful of counts. The chain has TRBV19 and TRBJ1-5; 8 bases map to TRBD1. The V gene's germline CDR1 is LNHDA and CDR2 SQIVND (reference sequence). V shed 7 bases and J 7 bases; nucleotides not matched to a gene: 6. CDR3 size: 13 residues. This chain's CDR3 is CASTHRGGQPQHF. In DNA form, the CDR3 reads TGTGCCAGTACTCACAGGGGGGGCCAGCCCCAGCATTTT.

This clone was seen only a few times. The V gene is TRBV6-6, the J gene TRBJ2-1, with D perhaps TRBD2 (5 bases). The CDR3 runs 15 residues. Trimming stripped 2 bases from V and 1 base from J, with 9 bases between. The V gene's germline CDR1 is MNHNY and CDR2 SVGAGI (reference sequence). CDR3 bases: TGTGCCAGCAGTTACGCGGCGGGTTCCTACAATGAGCAGTTCTTC. Encoded protein: CASSYAAGSYNEQFF.

The V and J genes are TRBV13 and TRBJ2-7, with TRBD1 identical over 8 bases. J gave up 3 bases and V 9 bases, and 10 bases lay outside the gene matches. Per germline, CDR1 PRHDT and CDR2 FYEKMQ (reference sequence). The CDR3 loop spans 14 amino acids. CDR3 nucleotides: TGTGCCAGTTCGACAGGGGAAAAAGGCTACGAGCAGTACTTC. This translates into CASSTGEKGYEQYF.